This TCR beta chain originates from a study of blood T cell repertoires in COVID-19 (dated by TCRdb to 2019 to 2021). A note on the overall study: The collaborator samples originated in the United States, Italy and Spain and spanned the acute and convalescent phases of COVID-19. The material from the prospective study consisted of cDNA or gDNA derived from T cells, B-cell-depleted T cells, or PBMCs. The dataset comprised deeply sampled blood TCRbeta repertoires from subjects exposed to, actively infected with, or recovered from COVID-19. The repertoires were released in a freely available public database meant as a resource for research on the immune response to SARS-CoV-2. The samples were drawn from the first 160 participants of the ongoing ImmuneRACE study and from 950 to 1,500 subjects provided by 6 global collaborators. Sample metadata almost always included a de-identified subject ID, COVID-19 status, age in years and sex. HLA class I and class II types, where available, came from metadata supplied by the sample provider rather than from assay-based typing.

This clone appeared once. Its antigen remains undetermined. Per-base qualities were not stored, and no clone one base away is much larger. The research as a whole found: The amount of clinical and demographic metadata varied by source and participant and was provided uncurated.

The immunoSEQ Assay, a bias-controlled multiplex PCR, was used to amplify TCRbeta CDR3 regions from genomic DNA. The authors' analysis ran thus. Within the assay, amplification of reference gene primers was used to estimate how many nucleated cells each sample contained. Sequence reads were collapsed and filtered to measure the absolute abundance of every unique TCRbeta CDR3 rearrangement. For each sample, productive Simpson clonality was calculated by taking the square root of Simpson's diversity index across productive rearrangements. The clones in this table, taken by TCRdb from immuneACCESS, are in-frame only. Not every clone is retained; where verified, under half of the shortfall comes from an unresolved V gene, and the cause of the rest is unknown. Clone size and the V and J calls come from that table; the DNA yielded D and trimming. The sample table records about 68,000 clones; 70% to 90% of these occur just once. The top ten clonotypes cover 6.5% to 9% of the sample.

Whole blood was collected in K2EDTA tubes by collaborating institutions according to the institutions' own protocols. Collaborator samples were shipped for TCRbeta analysis as frozen whole blood, isolated PBMCs, or DNA extracted from either sample type. The CDR3 holds 15 amino acids from the cysteine to the phenylalanine. Only CDR3 DNA remains: 45 bases, in frame from the first base. V loses 6 bases at its end and J loses 7 bases; junction bases beyond the gene matches: 12. CDR1 is given as MNHEY and CDR2 as SMNVEV, both from the germline V gene (reference sequence). The TCR was taken from a man younger than 40 with acute or convalescent COVID-19. This chain joins TRBV27 to TRBJ2-3; TRBD2 fits 8 bases in the junction. Sequenced: peripheral blood. The DNA sequence is as follows: TGTGCCAGCAGCAAGCGGGAGCCGCTCTTGAATACGCAGTATTTT. It encodes CASSKREPLLNTQYF.